This record looks at one TCR beta chain sequence and its context. The sample has other DNA sequences that encode this CDR3 too. The data stem from a study of shared clonotypes between healthy human individuals. Libraries were prepared by immunoSEQ multiplex PCR; TCRdb keeps only in-frame clonotypes and omits some of them. The repertoire holds about half a million clones, with roughly 85% as singletons. This TCR derives from a woman between 40 and 50 years old in good health. Some clones in this sample may be carry-over from other donors' samples. The specimen sequenced was PBMCs.

The CDR3 sequence: CASSLVGGAYEQYF. In DNA, the CDR3 is TGCGCCAGCAGCTTGGTAGGGGGGGCCTACGAGCAGTACTTC. This rearrangement joins TRBV5-1 to TRBJ2-7; maybe TRBD2 (7 bases). Germline values: CDR1 SGHRS, CDR2 YFSETQ. The length of the CDR3 is 14 residues. V was shortened by 0 bases and J by 2 bases, with 9 bases between the two germline ends.